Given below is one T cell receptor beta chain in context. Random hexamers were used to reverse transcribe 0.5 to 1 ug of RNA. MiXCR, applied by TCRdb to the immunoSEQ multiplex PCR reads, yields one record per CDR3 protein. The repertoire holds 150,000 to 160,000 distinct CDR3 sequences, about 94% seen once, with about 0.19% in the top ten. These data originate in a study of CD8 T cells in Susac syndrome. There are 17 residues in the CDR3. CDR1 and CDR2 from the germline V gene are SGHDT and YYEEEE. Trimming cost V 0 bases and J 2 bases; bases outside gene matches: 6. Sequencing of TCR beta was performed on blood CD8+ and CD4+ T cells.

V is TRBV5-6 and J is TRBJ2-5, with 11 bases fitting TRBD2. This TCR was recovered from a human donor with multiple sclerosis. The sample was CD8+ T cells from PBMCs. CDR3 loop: CASSLGLAGTYQETQYF. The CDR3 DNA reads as TGTGCCAGCAGCTTGGGACTAGCGGGGACCTATCAAGAGACCCAGTACTTC.